This record covers a single TCR beta chain. What it binds is not known. The data originate from a study of response to subunit inactivated influenza vaccine. Points from the study as a whole: New T cells are recruited in small numbers by each seasonal influenza vaccination, according to the authors' suggestion.

TCRdb analysed the RT-PCR reads with MiXCR anew, one entry per CDR3 protein. Seen here are just under 550,000 distinct CDR3 sequences, 20% to 25% observed once, and the top ten hold 2.8%. The CDR3 has 15 amino acids. CDR1 is SEHNR and CDR2 is FQNEAQ in the germline V gene (reference sequence). V gave up 5 bases and J gave up 4 bases; unmatched junction bases: 6. The same data also contributed to another study, on T cells expressing NK-cell markers. In that study: Beta-chain TCR cDNA was generated via 5'RACE template switching with UMIs. Sorting was restricted to alpha-beta TCR T cells by an anti-gamma-delta TCR antibody in several experiments. In about 6 donors, dominant CD3+CD56+NKG2C+ clones formed about 1.0-7.5% of CD8+ cells.

The sample here was CD4+ T cells sorted from PBMCs, taken approximately 12 days after vaccination. This sequence was found in a man between 50 and 59 years old who received an inactivated influenza vaccine. V is TRBV7-9 and J is TRBJ2-3, with 10 bases identical to TRBD2. In DNA form, the CDR3 reads TGTGCCAGCAGCCGCACTAGCGGGAAGTCAGATACGCAGTATTTT. This translates into CASSRTSGKSDTQYF.